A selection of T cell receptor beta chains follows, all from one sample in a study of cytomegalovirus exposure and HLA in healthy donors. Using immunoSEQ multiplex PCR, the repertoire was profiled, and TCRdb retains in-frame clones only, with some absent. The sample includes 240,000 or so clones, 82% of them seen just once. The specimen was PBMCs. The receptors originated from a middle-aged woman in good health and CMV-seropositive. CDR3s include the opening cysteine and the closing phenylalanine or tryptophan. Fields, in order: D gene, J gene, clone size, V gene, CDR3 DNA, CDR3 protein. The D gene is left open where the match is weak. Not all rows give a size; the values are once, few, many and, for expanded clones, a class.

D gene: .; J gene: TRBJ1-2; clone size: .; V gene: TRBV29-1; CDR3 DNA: TGCAGCGTTTTCCGACAGTACGGCTACACCTTC; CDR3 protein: CSVFRQYGYTF
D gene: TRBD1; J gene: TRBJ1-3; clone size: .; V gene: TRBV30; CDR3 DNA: TGTGCCTGGAGTACGGGACAGCTCAGCTCTGGAAACACCATATATTTT; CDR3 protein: CAWSTGQLSSGNTIYF
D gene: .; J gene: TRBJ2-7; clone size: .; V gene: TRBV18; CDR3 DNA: TGTGCCAGCTCACCAGGTCCGGGTTACGAGCAGTACTTC; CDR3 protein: CASSPGPGYEQYF
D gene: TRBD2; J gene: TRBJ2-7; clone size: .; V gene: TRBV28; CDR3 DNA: TGTGCCAGCAGTTTAGCCGGGGGGGAGTCCTCCTACGAGCAGTACTTC; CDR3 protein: CASSLAGGESSYEQYF
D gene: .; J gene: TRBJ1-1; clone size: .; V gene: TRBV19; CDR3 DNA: TGTGCCAGTAGTATAGAAGGAGAGAGGTGGAACACTGAAGCTTTCTTT; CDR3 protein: CASSIEGERWNTEAFF
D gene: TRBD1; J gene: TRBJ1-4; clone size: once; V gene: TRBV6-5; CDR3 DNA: TGTGCCAGCAGCCTGGACAGGCGTAATGAAAAACTGTTTTTT; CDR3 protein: CASSLDRRNEKLFF
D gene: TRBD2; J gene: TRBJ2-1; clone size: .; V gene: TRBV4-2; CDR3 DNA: TGTGCCAGCAGCCAAGACTTGACTAGCGGGAGGGTTGGGGGGTTCTTC; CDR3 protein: CASSQDLTSGRVGGFF
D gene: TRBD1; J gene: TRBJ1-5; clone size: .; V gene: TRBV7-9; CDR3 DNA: TGTGCCAGCAGCTTAACGACAGGGGGCGGAGGAGGCAATCAGCCCCAGCATTTT; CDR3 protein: CASSLTTGGGGGNQPQHF
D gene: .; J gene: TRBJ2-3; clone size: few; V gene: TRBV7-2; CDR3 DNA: TGTGCCAGCAGCTTACAGGGGAGCACAGATACGCAGTATTTT; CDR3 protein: CASSLQGSTDTQYF
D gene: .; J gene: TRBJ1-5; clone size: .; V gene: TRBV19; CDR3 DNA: TGTGCCAGTAGTATCGGGGGGCCTGGCAATCAGCCCCAGCATTTT; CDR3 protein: CASSIGGPGNQPQHF
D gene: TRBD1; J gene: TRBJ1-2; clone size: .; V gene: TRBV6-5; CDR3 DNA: TGTGCCAGCAGCAGAGGGACAGGGGGAGGCTACACCTTC; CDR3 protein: CASSRGTGGGYTF
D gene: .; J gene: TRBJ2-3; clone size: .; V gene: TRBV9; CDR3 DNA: TGTGCCAGCAGCCCGGGGGGCACAGATACGCAGTATTTT; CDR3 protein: CASSPGGTDTQYF
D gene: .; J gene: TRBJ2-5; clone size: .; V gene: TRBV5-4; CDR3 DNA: TGTGCCAGCAGCTTGCCAGGGATATCCCAAGAGACCCAGTACTTC; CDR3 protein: CASSLPGISQETQYF
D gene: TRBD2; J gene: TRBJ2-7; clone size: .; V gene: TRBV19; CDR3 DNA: TGTGCCAGTAGTAAATCCAGCGGGAGTTACTACGAGCAGTACTTC; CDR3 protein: CASSKSSGSYYEQYF
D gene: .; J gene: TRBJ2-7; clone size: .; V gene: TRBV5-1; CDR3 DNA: TGCGCCAGCAGCTTGGAACCGAACACCTACGAGCAGTACTTC; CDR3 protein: CASSLEPNTYEQYF
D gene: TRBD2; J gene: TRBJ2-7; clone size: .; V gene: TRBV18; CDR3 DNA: TGTGCCAGCTCACCACTCAGCCTAGCGGGGGGGAGCTCCTACGAGCAGTACTTC; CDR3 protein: CASSPLSLAGGSSYEQYF
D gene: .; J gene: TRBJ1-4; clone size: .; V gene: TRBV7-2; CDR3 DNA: TGTGCCAGCAGCTCAGCGGGGCAGGGGAATGAAAAACTGTTTTTT; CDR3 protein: CASSSAGQGNEKLFF
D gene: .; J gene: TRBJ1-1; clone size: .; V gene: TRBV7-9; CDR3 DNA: TGTGCCAGCGCGAAACCTCGGGACACCAACACTGAAGCTTTCTTT; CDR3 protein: CASAKPRDTNTEAFF
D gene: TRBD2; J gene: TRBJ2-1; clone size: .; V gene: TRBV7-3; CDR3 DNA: TGTGCCAGCAGCTTAAGTAGCGGGGGGGCGAGCGAGCAGTTCTTC; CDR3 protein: CASSLSSGGASEQFF